This is a list of T cell receptor beta chains from one sample in a study of cytomegalovirus exposure and HLA in healthy donors. Clones were read by immunoSEQ multiplex PCR, and TCRdb kept only the in-frame ones, dropping some. The data hold some 160,000 clones, with around 84% observed a single time. Sequencing was performed on PBMCs. The origin of the receptors is a boy between 2 and 10 years old in good health and CMV-seronegative. Both conserved end residues are part of each CDR3. D genes are given only for firm matches. Rows may omit the clone size; those that give it use once, few, many or a size class.

v_gene	abundance	j_gene	d_gene	CDR3aa	CDR3nt
TRBV5-1	NA	TRBJ2-3	TRBD2	CASSSVAGGGTDTQYF	TGCGCCAGCAGCTCGGTAGCGGGAGGGGGAACAGATACGCAGTATTTT
TRBV4-3	NA	TRBJ2-7	NA	CASSPTVRYEQYF	TGCGCCAGCAGCCCCACGGTCAGGTACGAGCAGTACTTC
TRBV28	NA	TRBJ2-2	NA	CASSFVWLERPQPAGAGELFF	TGTGCCAGCAGTTTTGTGTGGCTAGAGCGGCCGCAACCAGCGGGCGCCGGGGAGCTGTTTTTT
TRBV6-5	NA	TRBJ2-7	TRBD2	CASSYLLAEAYEQYF	TGTGCCAGCAGTTACTTACTAGCGGAGGCCTACGAGCAGTACTTC
TRBV10-2	few	TRBJ1-4	TRBD1	CASSVVGGGTNEKLFF	TGCGCCAGCAGTGTGGTAGGGGGCGGAACTAATGAAAAACTGTTTTTT
TRBV7-3	NA	TRBJ2-1	TRBD2	CASSSVGGQAGVTSHEQFF	TGTGCCAGCAGCTCGGTCGGAGGACAAGCGGGAGTTACGTCTCATGAGCAGTTCTTC
TRBV29-1	NA	TRBJ1-2	TRBD1	CSVTKTGDRGYTF	TGCAGCGTTACAAAAACAGGGGATCGTGGCTACACCTTC
TRBV7-8	NA	TRBJ2-1	NA	CASSLLDSALGEQFF	TGTGCCAGCAGCTTACTGGACAGTGCCTTAGGTGAGCAGTTCTTC
TRBV7-9	NA	TRBJ1-4	TRBD1	CTSSRDRVEEKLFF	TGTACCAGCAGCCGGGACAGGGTAGAGGAAAAACTGTTTTTT
TRBV6-5	NA	TRBJ1-2	TRBD1	CASTRTGGHGYTF	TGTGCCAGCACACGGACAGGGGGCCATGGCTACACCTTC
TRBV9	NA	TRBJ1-5	NA	CASSATASNQPQHF	TGTGCCAGCAGCGCGACAGCTAGCAATCAGCCCCAGCATTTT
TRBV6-1	NA	TRBJ1-1	TRBD1	CASSLTGDWNTEAFF	TGTGCCAGCAGTTTAACAGGGGACTGGAACACTGAAGCTTTCTTT
TRBV7-9	NA	TRBJ1-2	NA	CASTAKTTGGYTF	TGTGCCAGCACCGCAAAGACCACGGGTGGCTACACCTTC
TRBV5-6	once	TRBJ2-7	NA	CASSQKDRFYEQYF	TGTGCCAGCAGCCAGAAGGACAGATTCTACGAGCAGTACTTC
TRBV5-4	NA	TRBJ2-7	TRBD1	CASRVGQGLTSYEQYF	TGTGCCAGCAGGGTAGGACAGGGGCTAACCTCCTACGAGCAGTACTTC
TRBV28	NA	TRBJ1-4	NA	CASISFRQANEKLFF	TGTGCCAGCATTTCCTTCAGACAAGCTAATGAAAAACTGTTTTTT
TRBV29-1	few	TRBJ1-1	TRBD1	CSVEQEGARGTEAFF	TGCAGCGTTGAACAGGAGGGGGCTCGGGGGACTGAAGCTTTCTTT
TRBV19	NA	TRBJ2-7	TRBD2	CATRTSGRVNEQYF	TGTGCCACCCGGACTAGCGGGAGGGTAAACGAGCAGTACTTC
TRBV27	NA	TRBJ2-5	TRBD1	CAGSFRAGGYQETQYF	TGTGCCGGCAGTTTCCGGGCAGGGGGATACCAAGAGACCCAGTACTTC
TRBV12-5	NA	TRBJ1-5	NA	CASGLKAGRLSNQPQHF	TGTGCTAGTGGTTTAAAGGCGGGCAGACTTAGCAATCAGCCCCAGCATTTT
TRBV5-4	NA	TRBJ2-7	NA	CASSFSAREQYF	TGTGCCAGCAGCTTCAGTGCCCGCGAGCAGTACTTC
TRBV5-1	NA	TRBJ2-1	TRBD2	CASSSLAGTDNNEQFF	TGCGCCAGCAGCTCACTAGCGGGAACGGACAACAATGAGCAGTTCTTC
TRBV19	NA	TRBJ1-1	TRBD1	CASSLQGSITEAFF	TGTGCCAGTAGTTTACAGGGGAGTATCACTGAAGCTTTCTTT
TRBV7-9	NA	TRBJ1-2	NA	CASTRRERKMNYGYTF	TGTGCCAGCACCCGGCGGGAGCGTAAAATGAACTATGGCTACACCTTC
TRBV19	NA	TRBJ1-5	NA	CASTRRSGGNQPQHF	TGTGCCAGTACGAGGCGATCTGGTGGGAATCAGCCCCAGCATTTT
TRBV28	NA	TRBJ2-3	TRBD2	CASSLSGLGRADTQYF	TGTGCCAGCAGTTTATCGGGACTAGGGCGCGCAGATACGCAGTATTTT
TRBV29-1	once	TRBJ2-5	NA	CSVYGGRGETQYF	TGCAGCGTGTACGGGGGAAGGGGAGAGACCCAGTACTTC
TRBV10-3	few	TRBJ2-7	TRBD2	CAISAKAGGPSEQYF	TGTGCCATCAGTGCAAAAGCGGGAGGGCCTTCCGAGCAGTACTTC
TRBV4-1	NA	TRBJ1-3	NA	CASSQRSPGPFGTIYF	TGCGCCAGCAGCCAACGTTCTCCTGGCCCCTTCGGGACCATATATTTT
TRBV5-1	NA	TRBJ1-1	TRBD1	CAIEADRAKNTEAFF	TGCGCCATCGAAGCGGACAGGGCCAAAAACACTGAAGCTTTCTTT
TRBV10-3	NA	TRBJ2-3	TRBD1	CAIQQGSTDTQYF	TGTGCCATCCAACAGGGGAGCACAGATACGCAGTATTTT
TRBV4-1	NA	TRBJ1-4	NA	CASSQEAGLQEKLFF	TGCGCCAGCAGCCAAGAGGCAGGACTACAAGAAAAACTGTTTTTT
TRBV9	NA	TRBJ2-7	NA	CASSGDTSSYEQYF	TGTGCCAGCAGCGGAGATACTAGCTCCTACGAGCAGTACTTC
TRBV18	NA	TRBJ1-5	TRBD1	CASSRGGEGNQPQHF	TGTGCCAGCTCACGAGGGGGCGAAGGCAATCAGCCCCAGCATTTT
TRBV10-3	NA	TRBJ1-5	TRBD1	CAIRTGEDGSQPQHF	TGTGCCATCCGGACAGGGGAAGATGGCAGTCAGCCCCAGCATTTT
TRBV10-3	NA	TRBJ2-3	TRBD1	CAISESGTGLGTDTQYF	TGTGCCATCAGTGAGTCAGGGACAGGGCTGGGTACAGATACGCAGTATTTT
TRBV5-4	NA	TRBJ2-2	TRBD2	CASSISRGGRAGELFF	TGTGCCAGCAGCATCTCCCGGGGGGGCAGGGCCGGGGAGCTGTTTTTT
TRBV4-1	few	TRBJ2-7	TRBD1	CASSHWDRGWEQYF	TGCGCCAGCAGCCATTGGGACAGGGGATGGGAGCAGTACTTC
TRBV5-6	NA	TRBJ1-2	NA	CASSRDRFYGYTF	TGTGCCAGCAGCCGCGACAGGTTTTATGGCTACACCTTC
TRBV7-3	NA	TRBJ2-1	TRBD2	CASSLSGGVYNEQFF	TGTGCCAGCAGCTTAAGCGGGGGGGTTTACAATGAGCAGTTCTTC
TRBV28	NA	TRBJ1-2	TRBD1	CASSLSRGQGAMIYGYTF	TGTGCCAGCAGTTTATCGCGTGGTCAGGGGGCAATGATCTATGGCTACACCTTC
TRBV30	once	TRBJ2-7	NA	CAWSTPIGAPEPYEQYF	TGTGCCTGGAGTACCCCCATTGGGGCTCCGGAACCCTACGAGCAGTACTTC
TRBV5-4	NA	TRBJ2-3	NA	CASSSIGGDSTDTQYF	TGTGCCAGCAGCTCCATCGGTGGAGATAGCACAGATACGCAGTATTTT
TRBV13	NA	TRBJ2-1	TRBD2	CASSISGSFYNEQFF	TGTGCCAGCAGCATTAGCGGGAGTTTCTACAATGAGCAGTTCTTC